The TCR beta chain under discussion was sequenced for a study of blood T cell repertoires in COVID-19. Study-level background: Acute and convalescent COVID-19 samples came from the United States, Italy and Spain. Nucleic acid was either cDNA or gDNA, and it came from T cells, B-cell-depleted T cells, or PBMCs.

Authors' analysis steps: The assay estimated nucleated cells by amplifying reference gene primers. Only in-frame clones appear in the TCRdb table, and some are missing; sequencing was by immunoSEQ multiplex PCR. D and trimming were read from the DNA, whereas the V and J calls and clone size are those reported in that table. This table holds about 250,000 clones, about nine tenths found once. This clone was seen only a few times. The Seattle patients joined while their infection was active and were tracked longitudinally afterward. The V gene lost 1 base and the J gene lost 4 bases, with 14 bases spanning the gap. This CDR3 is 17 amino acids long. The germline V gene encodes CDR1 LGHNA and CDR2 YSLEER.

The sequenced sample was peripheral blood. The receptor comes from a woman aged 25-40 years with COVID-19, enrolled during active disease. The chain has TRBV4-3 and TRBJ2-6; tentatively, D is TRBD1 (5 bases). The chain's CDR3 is CASSQGEGAAGANVLTF. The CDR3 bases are TGCGCCAGCAGCCAAGGGGAAGGGGCAGCAGGGGCCAACGTCCTGACTTTC.